The 19 T cell receptor beta chains reported below all come from one sample, sequenced in a study of beta chain features in type 1 diabetes (dated by TCRdb to 2017 to 2018). Broader findings and caveats from the paper: In all four CD4+ subsets, TCRB CDR3 length was moderately but significantly shorter in type 1 diabetes patients.

Their antigens are not known. The protocol used for the library was the immunoSEQ multiplex PCR assay. The entire amount of isolated RNA was reverse transcribed using the High Capacity cDNA Reverse Transcription Kit, so the sequenced TCRB transcripts were expressed ones. TCRdb re-hosts the immuneACCESS table, in-frame sequences only. Its copies lack some clones; in the studies checked, an unresolved V gene accounts for under half of them, and the cause for the rest is not known. Here the sample has about 270,000 clones; roughly 13% occur a single time. The top ten clones comprise under 0.02% of the sample. The sample comprised naive CD4+ T cells from blood. The cell subset or site label of this sample denotes: true naive CD4+ T cells. These receptors were collected from a man aged 25-45 years with type 1 diabetes.

This chain connects TRBV10-3 to TRBJ2-3; 8 nucleotides line up with TRBD1. This CDR3 is 14 amino acids long. From germline, CDR1 is ENHRY and CDR2 SYGVKD. The ends lost 8 bases at V and 10 bases at J; junction bases unmatched: 14. CDR3 sequence: CAIRADRDTSPQYF. The DNA of the CDR3 is TGTGCCATCCGGGCGGACAGGGACACTTCTCCGCAGTATTTT.

The V call is TRBV28, the J call TRBJ1-2; D perhaps matches TRBD1 (5 bases). The ends were cut back, 5 bases at V and 4 bases at J, with 17 bases in the middle. The germline V gene encodes CDR1 MDHEN and CDR2 SYDVKM. The CDR3 length is 15 residues. In nucleotides, the CDR3 is TGTGCCAGCAGTACGCCCACAGGCAATAGCTATGGCTACACCTTC. Protein sequence: CASSTPTGNSYGYTF.

In its sample, this clone was seen a few times. This rearrangement joins TRBV7-3 to TRBJ2-3; 12 bases line up with TRBD2. Trimming at V came to 5 bases and at J to 3 bases, leaving 6 bases not matched to a gene. Germline CDR1 is SGHTA and CDR2 is FQGTGA. This CDR3 contains 16 residues. The CDR3 here is CASSAGTSGQTDTQYF. CDR3 in DNA: TGTGCCAGCAGCGCCGGGACTAGCGGGCAGACAGATACGCAGTATTTT.

This clone has a handful of counts. CDR3: CASSLALAGAINEQFF. The CDR3 DNA sequence: TGTGCCAGCAGCTTGGCGCTAGCGGGAGCTATCAATGAGCAGTTCTTC. The gene calls are TRBV5-5 and TRBJ2-1; 10 bases fit TRBD2. The trim removed 0 bases at V and 6 bases at J, leaving 6 bases unmatched. CDR3 size: 16 residues. Germline lookup yields CDR1 SGHKS and CDR2 YYEKEE (reference sequence).

The chain recombines TRBV6-6 with TRBJ1-2; D is undetermined. Trimming took off 7 bases at V and 0 bases at J, with 6 bases between the two ends. In germline, CDR1 is MNHNY, CDR2 SVGAGI (reference sequence). The CDR3 has 12 residues. The chain's CDR3 is CASIGANYGYTF. CDR3 nucleotides: TGTGCCAGCATCGGAGCTAACTATGGCTACACCTTC.

The chain links TRBV27 to TRBJ1-5, with 9 bases identical to TRBD1. V trimming: 6 bases; J trimming: 6 bases; junction bases outside the gene matches: 9. Germline V CDR1 and CDR2: MNHEY, SMNVEV (reference sequence). The CDR3 sequence is 15 residues long. CDR3 DNA: TGTGCCAGCAGCCCAACCACAGGGGGCATTCAGCCCCAGCATTTT. The encoded protein is CASSPTTGGIQPQHF.

This chain links TRBV5-4 with TRBJ2-7; perhaps TRBD2 as D (6 bases). Germline values: CDR1 SGHNT, CDR2 YYREEE (reference sequence). The CDR3 runs 16 residues. The germline V and J ends were trimmed by 0 bases and 5 bases, with 18 bases remaining between them. CDR3 sequence reads: CASSLATTGESDEQYF. The CDR3 nucleotides are TGTGCCAGCAGCTTGGCCACTACGGGAGAGTCCGACGAGCAGTACTTC.

In DNA form, the CDR3 reads TGCGCCAGCACCCGGACAGGACCGAACACTGAAGCTTTCTTT. It is translated as CASTRTGPNTEAFF. This chain joins TRBV5-1 and TRBJ1-1, with TRBD1 matching 7 bases. The CDR3 extends over 14 amino acids. From germline, CDR1 is SGHRS and CDR2 YFSETQ. The trim removed 6 bases at V and 1 base at J, leaving 6 bases unmatched.

This clone appeared a few times. The chain links TRBV28 to TRBJ2-7, with 12 bases aligning to TRBD1. Germline lookup yields CDR1 MDHEN and CDR2 SYDVKM. Trimming took 9 bases from V and 3 from J; bases not matched to a gene: 12. CDR3 length: 16 residues. Written as DNA, the CDR3 is TGTGCCAGTTCCGGGACAGGGGGCCTGTACGACTACGAGCAGTACTTC. Residues: CASSGTGGLYDYEQYF.

The chain employs TRBV19 and TRBJ1-2, with 8 bases that match TRBD1. The ends lost 5 bases at V and 6 bases at J; junction bases unmatched: 5. This CDR3 comprises 13 residues. Germline V gene sequence: CDR1 LNHDA, CDR2 SQIVND (reference sequence). The CDR3 reads CASSGQGSHGYTF. As DNA, the CDR3 is TGTGCCAGTAGTGGACAGGGTAGCCATGGCTACACCTTC.

This clone was detected a few times. The chain couples TRBV4-3 to TRBJ2-7; D is unclear. The CDR3 loop spans 14 amino acids. CDR1 is LGHNA and CDR2 is YSLEER in the germline V gene. Trimming cost V 0 bases and J 2 bases, with 8 bases left between them. The CDR3 DNA follows: TGCGCCAGCAGCCAAGACCCCACTCCCTACGAGCAGTACTTC. This translates into CASSQDPTPYEQYF.

This clone was detected only a few times. Other DNA sequences in this specimen translate into the identical CDR3. This chain links TRBV18 with TRBJ2-1; 10 bases are a match to TRBD2. There are 15 residues in the CDR3. V lost 3 bases to trimming and J lost 4 bases; unmatched junction nucleotides: 3. Germline lookup yields CDR1 KGHSH and CDR2 LQKENI. CDR3 amino acids: CASSPTSGSYNEQFF. The CDR3 DNA reads TGTGCCAGCTCACCGACTAGCGGGTCGTACAATGAGCAGTTCTTC.

This clone was seen a handful of times. The rearrangement joins TRBV30 to TRBJ1-4; TRBD1 might be the D (5 bases). The CDR3 has 15 amino acids. Deletions cut 0 bases from V and 0 bases from J, with 8 bases between. Germline CDR1 reads GTSNPN; CDR2 reads SVGIG (reference sequence). As DNA, the CDR3 is TGTGCCTGGAGTGTACGGGGGGCAACTAATGAAAAACTGTTTTTT. It translates to CAWSVRGATNEKLFF.

This clone was counted between two and nine times. This rearrangement joins TRBV5-1 to TRBJ1-1; TRBD1 matches at 11 bases. Germline CDR1 and CDR2: SGHRS and YFSETQ. This CDR3 region has 14 residues. The V and J ends lost 3 bases and 4 bases, in that order; junction bases with no gene match: 2. This CDR3 is CASSSGQGGTEAFF. The CDR3 DNA reads as TGCGCCAGCAGCTCGGGACAGGGGGGCACTGAAGCTTTCTTT. The variable domain in full, completed from reference TRBV5-1 and TRBJ1-1, reads KAGVTQTPRYLIKTRGQQVTLSCSPISGHRSVSWYQQTPGQGLQFLFEYFSETQRNKGNFPGRFSGRQFSNSRSEMNVSTLELGDSALYLCASSSGQGGTEAFFGQGTRLTVV.

This clone was detected a few times. The chain employs TRBV7-2 and TRBJ2-5, with 9 bases fitting TRBD2. The CDR3 runs 15 residues. Germline-derived CDR1 and CDR2 are SGHTA and FQGNSA. J gave up 5 bases and V 5 bases, and 9 bases lay outside the gene matches. CDR3 amino acids: CASSPPTSGGETQYF. In nucleotides, the CDR3 is TGTGCCAGCAGCCCTCCGACTAGCGGCGGGGAGACCCAGTACTTC.

This chain links TRBV9 with TRBJ2-2; 7 nucleotides match TRBD1. This CDR3 has 15 amino acids. The germline gives CDR1 SGDLS, CDR2 YYNGEE. The V segment lost 5 bases and the J segment 4 bases; nucleotides outside the gene matches: 8. In DNA form, the CDR3 reads TGTGCCAGCAGACCGACAGGGCTGAGCACCGGGGAGCTGTTTTTT. Translating gives CASRPTGLSTGELFF.

This clone was recorded a few times. The chain uses TRBV10-2 and TRBJ2-7, with D perhaps matching TRBD1 (6 bases). The germline V gene has CDR1 WSHSY and CDR2 SAAADI. Trimming removed 2 bases at V and 6 bases at J, with 11 bases between. The CDR3 is 13 residues long. CDR3 bases: TGCGCCAGCAGTGAGACTACAGGGTCCGAGCAGTACTTC. Translated: CASSETTGSEQYF.

The chain carries TRBV4-2 and TRBJ1-2; 9 bases line up with TRBD1. The CDR3 runs to 14 residues. With V trimmed by 1 base and J by 4 bases, 1 base remained unmatched. Germline CDR1 LGHNA, CDR2 YNFKEQ. The CDR3 sequence: CASSQGQGVYGYTF. In nucleotides, the CDR3 is TGTGCCAGCAGCCAAGGACAGGGGGTCTATGGCTACACCTTC.

V usage is TRBV7-2 and J usage is TRBJ1-1, with 7 bases identical to TRBD1. Germline CDR1 SGHTA, CDR2 FQGNSA. Trimming cost V 3 bases and J 4 bases; bases outside gene matches: 5. The CDR3 runs to 14 residues. This CDR3 reads CASSFTGEGTEAFF. The CDR3 DNA reads as TGTGCCAGCAGCTTCACAGGGGAAGGCACTGAAGCTTTCTTT.